Listed below are T cell receptor beta chains from one sample, sequenced in a study of cytomegalovirus exposure and HLA in healthy donors. Sequencing used immunoSEQ multiplex PCR; TCRdb keeps in-frame clones, though not all of them. This sample contains fewer than 85,000 clones. The specimen was PBMCs. The origin of the receptors is a female donor in good health and CMV-seropositive. The CDR3 runs from the conserved cysteine through the conserved F or W. The order of the fields is D gene, J gene, V gene, CDR3 protein, CDR3 DNA. The D gene is left open where the match is weak.

D: TRBD1; J: TRBJ2-7; V: TRBV4-1; CDR3: CASSQGLGTGLDEQYF; DNA: TGCGCCAGCAGCCAAGGGCTTGGGACAGGGTTAGACGAGCAGTACTTC
D: TRBD1; J: TRBJ2-1; V: TRBV28; CDR3: CASSRRTGVYNEQFF; DNA: TGTGCCAGCAGCCGCCGTACAGGGGTCTACAATGAGCAGTTCTTC
D: .; J: TRBJ2-4; V: TRBV11-3; CDR3: CASSGTGTRNIQYF; DNA: TGTGCCAGCAGCGGAACCGGGACTCGGAACATTCAGTACTTC
D: .; J: TRBJ2-7; V: TRBV28; CDR3: CASTVTGLPEQYF; DNA: TGTGCCAGCACTGTTACAGGGCTCCCAGAGCAGTACTTC
D: TRBD1; J: TRBJ1-2; V: TRBV19; CDR3: CASSLRQGEGGYTF; DNA: TGTGCCAGTAGTCTCCGACAGGGGGAAGGAGGCTACACCTTC
D: TRBD1; J: TRBJ1-1; V: TRBV29-1; CDR3: CSAYRGTMNTEAFF; DNA: TGCAGCGCCTACAGGGGGACAATGAACACTGAAGCTTTCTTT
D: .; J: TRBJ1-4; V: TRBV4-1; CDR3: CASSQEPRFANEKLFF; DNA: TGCGCCAGCAGCCAAGAACCCAGGTTTGCTAATGAAAAACTGTTTTTT
D: .; J: TRBJ2-7; V: TRBV18; CDR3: CASSPASAYEQYF; DNA: TGTGCCAGCTCACCGGCAAGCGCCTACGAGCAGTACTTC
D: TRBD1; J: TRBJ1-5; V: TRBV27; CDR3: CASSLFATGGISNQPQHF; DNA: TGTGCCAGCAGTTTATTCGCAACAGGGGGCATTAGCAATCAGCCCCAGCATTTT
D: .; J: TRBJ2-5; V: TRBV18; CDR3: CASSPPSEETQYF; DNA: TGTGCCAGCTCACCACCGTCCGAGGAGACCCAGTACTTC
D: TRBD1; J: TRBJ2-2; V: TRBV13; CDR3: CASSLRDRGLTGELFF; DNA: TGTGCCAGCAGCTTGAGGGACAGGGGATTAACCGGGGAGCTGTTTTTT
D: .; J: TRBJ2-7; V: TRBV19; CDR3: CASSGLAREQYF; DNA: TGTGCCAGTAGCGGGCTAGCGAGAGAGCAGTACTTC
D: .; J: TRBJ2-4; V: TRBV18; CDR3: CASSPPGQNIQYF; DNA: TGTGCCAGCTCACCACCAGGACAGAACATTCAGTACTTC
D: .; J: TRBJ2-3; V: TRBV18; CDR3: CASSPNNREGTDTQYF; DNA: TGTGCCAGCTCACCAAATAACAGGGAAGGCACAGATACGCAGTATTTT
D: .; J: TRBJ2-1; V: TRBV29-1; CDR3: CSVPAASSYNEQFF; DNA: TGCAGCGTTCCCGCAGCGAGCTCCTACAATGAGCAGTTCTTC
D: TRBD1; J: TRBJ1-2; V: TRBV7-9; CDR3: CASSLGGTGGRYGYTF; DNA: TGTGCCAGCAGCTTAGGGGGGACAGGGGGCCGGTATGGCTACACCTTC
D: .; J: TRBJ2-7; V: TRBV5-1; CDR3: CASSLKDRSSYEQYF; DNA: TGCGCCAGCAGCTTGAAGGACAGAAGCTCCTACGAGCAGTACTTC
D: TRBD1; J: TRBJ2-7; V: TRBV2; CDR3: CASRPRDRGEQYF; DNA: TGTGCCAGCAGGCCCCGGGACAGGGGCGAGCAGTACTTC
D: TRBD2; J: TRBJ2-3; V: TRBV9; CDR3: CASSARGGQGDTQYF; DNA: TGTGCCAGCAGCGCCCGGGGGGGCCAGGGAGATACGCAGTATTTT
D: TRBD2; J: TRBJ2-3; V: TRBV11-2; CDR3: CASSLGPSGTTQYF; DNA: TGTGCCAGCAGCTTAGGCCCTAGCGGGACCACGCAGTATTTT
D: .; J: TRBJ2-7; V: TRBV10-3; CDR3: CAISDPATSAYEQYF; DNA: TGTGCCATCAGTGACCCCGCGACGAGCGCCTACGAGCAGTACTTC
D: TRBD1; J: TRBJ1-1; V: TRBV7-2; CDR3: CASRVAGGTEAFF; DNA: TGTGCCAGCAGGGTGGCAGGGGGCACTGAAGCTTTCTTT
D: .; J: TRBJ1-1; V: TRBV19; CDR3: CASNNRDAEAFF; DNA: TGTGCCAGTAATAACAGGGACGCTGAAGCTTTCTTT
D: TRBD2; J: TRBJ2-7; V: TRBV4-1; CDR3: CASSQGTSGSGASYEQYF; DNA: TGCGCCAGCAGCCAAGGAACTAGCGGGAGTGGAGCCTCCTACGAGCAGTACTTC
D: .; J: TRBJ2-1; V: TRBV9; CDR3: CASSVVEGQTQFF; DNA: TGTGCCAGCAGCGTAGTGGAGGGACAGACGCAGTTCTTC
D: .; J: TRBJ2-5; V: TRBV18; CDR3: CASSPGLEAETQYF; DNA: TGTGCCAGCTCACCAGGCCTAGAAGCTGAGACCCAGTACTTC
D: TRBD1; J: TRBJ2-7; V: TRBV6-5; CDR3: CASSRAGTGLYEQYF; DNA: TGTGCCAGCAGCCGCGCTGGGACAGGGCTCTACGAGCAGTACTTC
D: TRBD1; J: TRBJ1-2; V: TRBV28; CDR3: CASSSGQPRSYTF; DNA: TGTGCCAGCAGTTCGGGACAGCCCAGAAGCTACACCTTC
D: .; J: TRBJ1-5; V: TRBV28; CDR3: CASSPQGLGNQPQHF; DNA: TGTGCCAGCAGTCCGCAGGGGCTGGGAAATCAGCCCCAGCATTTT
D: .; J: TRBJ2-1; V: TRBV6-6; CDR3: CASRKPTADNEQFF; DNA: TGTGCCAGCAGAAAGCCGACTGCAGACAATGAGCAGTTCTTC
D: .; J: TRBJ2-5; V: TRBV5-8; CDR3: CASSLPGVGETQYF; DNA: TGTGCCAGCAGCTTACCAGGGGTGGGGGAGACCCAGTACTTC
D: .; J: TRBJ1-5; V: TRBV5-1; CDR3: CASSWGAGGNQPQHF; DNA: TGCGCCAGCAGCTGGGGGGCGGGGGGCAATCAGCCCCAGCATTTT
D: .; J: TRBJ1-6; V: TRBV6-5; CDR3: CASSYQADSPLHF; DNA: TGTGCCAGCAGCTACCAGGCCGATTCACCCCTCCACTTT
D: .; J: TRBJ2-1; V: TRBV7-9; CDR3: CASEYNEQFF; DNA: TGTGCCAGCGAGTACAATGAGCAGTTCTTC
D: TRBD2; J: TRBJ2-4; V: TRBV6-8; CDR3: CASSPSATSGSKVAKNIQYF; DNA: TGTGCCAGCAGCCCCTCTGCGACTAGCGGGAGTAAAGTAGCCAAAAACATTCAGTACTTC
D: .; J: TRBJ2-1; V: TRBV19; CDR3: CASSIARGGYNEQFF; DNA: TGTGCCAGTAGTATAGCCAGAGGGGGTTACAATGAGCAGTTCTTC
D: TRBD1; J: TRBJ1-4; V: TRBV6-5; CDR3: CASSTGTGNEKLFF; DNA: TGTGCCAGCAGTACCGGGACAGGGAATGAAAAACTGTTTTTT
D: .; J: TRBJ2-1; V: TRBV6-5; CDR3: CASSYSGRDNEQFF; DNA: TGTGCCAGCAGTTACTCGGGCCGAGACAATGAGCAGTTCTTC
D: .; J: TRBJ1-1; V: TRBV18; CDR3: CASSPRVQGNTEAFF; DNA: TGTGCCAGCTCACCAAGGGTACAGGGGAACACTGAAGCTTTCTTT
D: .; J: TRBJ2-7; V: TRBV28; CDR3: CASSLIVLNEQYF; DNA: TGTGCCAGCAGTTTGATAGTGCTAAACGAGCAGTACTTC
D: .; J: TRBJ2-5; V: TRBV14; CDR3: CASSQVVTTRTAQYF; DNA: TGTGCCAGCAGCCAAGTTGTGACTACCAGAACGGCCCAGTACTTC
D: .; J: TRBJ2-3; V: TRBV19; CDR3: CASSIQGTDTQYF; DNA: TGTGCCAGTAGTATACAGGGCACAGATACGCAGTATTTT
D: .; J: TRBJ2-7; V: TRBV5-6; CDR3: CASSFSGRAEQYF; DNA: TGTGCCAGCAGCTTTTCGGGAAGGGCGGAGCAGTACTTC
D: .; J: TRBJ2-1; V: TRBV5-6; CDR3: CASRSVDLEQFF; DNA: TGTGCCAGCCGATCTGTGGACTTGGAGCAGTTCTTC
D: TRBD2; J: TRBJ2-3; V: TRBV28; CDR3: CASFPSGGGTDTQYF; DNA: TGTGCCAGCTTCCCAAGCGGGGGGGGCACAGATACGCAGTATTTT
D: TRBD2; J: TRBJ2-3; V: TRBV10-3; CDR3: CAISESLSGRAGTDTQYF; DNA: TGTGCCATCAGTGAGTCGTTGAGCGGGAGGGCCGGGACAGATACGCAGTATTTT